The T cell receptor beta chain under discussion was sequenced for a study of tumor-infiltrating lymphocytes in primary liver carcinoma. Whole-study context: Aged between 30 and 69 years, the patients were men and women. The neoplasms were of stage T1-T3 N0M0, with dimensions of about 4 to 11 cm across. Productive TCRbeta read yields ran from roughly 3.7 to 6.8 million per sample and were similar between tissues. Overall study results and limits: Tumor region pairs outstripped tumor-adjacent and tumor-blood pairs in overlap.

The source of the blood RNA was unsorted whole blood, and germline DNA was extracted as well. Total RNA (approximately 0.5 ug) served as template for TCR beta cDNA synthesis primed by a constant-region primer. Three nested multiplex PCR rounds of slightly modified ARM-PCR generated TCR beta libraries. The opening two PCR rounds, around 11 cycles each, paired TRBV1-TRBV30 forward primers with a C-beta reverse primer. From the multiplex PCR reads, TCRdb called clonotypes with MiXCR, one entry per CDR3 protein. The table lists hundreds of thousands of distinct CDR3 sequences, 45% to 70% of them singletons. This clonotype occurred a few times. What it recognizes is unknown. Germline assignment: CDR1 MNHNS and CDR2 SASEGT. The V and J ends lost 4 bases and 0 bases respectively, with 25 bases between them. The CDR3 loop spans 21 amino acids.

The TCR was taken from a woman aged 30 to 39 with primary liver carcinoma and hepatitis B virus infection. This chain connects TRBV6-1 to TRBJ1-6; D gene unclear. The sequencing input was peripheral blood. The CDR3 region is CASSVTALGGRFSSYNSPLHF. The CDR3 DNA sequence: TGTGCCAGCAGTGTCACGGCACTCGGCGGACGATTCAGCTCCTATAATTCACCCCTCCACTTT.